The 26 T cell receptor beta chains below all came from one sample that was sequenced in a study of cytomegalovirus exposure and HLA in healthy donors. The assay was immunoSEQ multiplex PCR, and TCRdb's table has in-frame clones only and misses some. Of over 200,000 clones in the sample, around 89% were seen once. Sequences were obtained from PBMCs. The receptors shown here come from a woman under 30 in good health and CMV-seronegative.

A single count supports this clone. The DNA of the CDR3 is TGTGCCAGCAGCCTTAGTCCCCGGTGGACAGGGGCGCCGAACACTGAAGCTTTCTTT. Protein sequence: CASSLSPRWTGAPNTEAFF. The V and J genes are TRBV11-2 and TRBJ1-1; 9 bases fit TRBD1. Germline lookup yields CDR1 SGHAT and CDR2 FQNNGV. After removal of 5 bases from V and 1 base from J, the junction contained 17 bases not matched to a gene. This CDR3 has 19 residues.

The V gene is TRBV7-2, the J gene TRBJ2-2; 10 bases are shared with TRBD2. Unmatched junction bases numbered 10, after V lost 2 bases and J lost 4 bases. Germline V CDR1 and CDR2: SGHTA, FQGNSA. The CDR3 has 18 amino acids. The CDR3, as DNA: TGTGCCAGCAGCTTAAGGTCTCGACTAGCGGGTTTCACCGGGGAGCTGTTTTTT. Its protein product is CASSLRSRLAGFTGELFF.

The chain joins TRBV27 to TRBJ2-3, with TRBD1 matching 9 bases. This CDR3 has 15 amino acids. Looked up from germline, CDR1 is MNHEY and CDR2 is SMNVEV (reference sequence). With V trimmed by 2 bases and J by 4 bases, 4 bases remained unmatched. The chain's CDR3 is CASSLTGGPADTQYF. DNA for the CDR3: TGTGCCAGCAGTTTAACAGGGGGCCCGGCAGATACGCAGTATTTT.

The V gene is TRBV6-5, the J gene TRBJ2-1; TRBD1 aligns across 11 bases. This CDR3 is built from 14 residues. Germline CDR1 reads MNHEY; CDR2 reads SVGAGI. With V trimmed by 5 bases and J by 9 bases, 6 bases remained unmatched. DNA for the CDR3: TGTGCCAGCAGTGCCGGGACAGGGGGTAGTGAGCAGTTCTTC. It encodes CASSAGTGGSEQFF.

The rearrangement links TRBV25-1 to TRBJ2-7; possible D gene TRBD1, 5 bases. Trimming took 4 bases from V and 5 from J, leaving 15 bases between them. The CDR3 is made up of 14 amino acids. Looked up from germline, CDR1 is MGHDK and CDR2 is SYGVNS. As DNA, the CDR3 is TGTGCCAGCAGTGTACAGGAAAGAGACGACGAGCAGTACTTC. Encoded protein: CASSVQERDDEQYF.

This chain uses TRBV5-1 with TRBJ2-6, with 8 bases fitting TRBD1. CDR1 is SGHRS, CDR2 YFSETQ, per germline. The CDR3 runs to 18 residues. The V segment lost 2 bases and the J segment 0 bases; nucleotides outside the gene matches: 7. The CDR3 sequence is CASSFRDRLSSGANVLTF. CDR3 nucleotides: TGCGCCAGCAGCTTCCGGGACAGGCTCAGCTCTGGGGCCAACGTCCTGACTTTC.

This rearrangement joins TRBV4-3 to TRBJ2-2; 16 bases are a match to TRBD2. The germline V gene encodes CDR1 LGHNA and CDR2 YSLEER. After removal of 3 bases from V and 4 bases from J, the junction contained 5 bases not matched to a gene. The CDR3 runs 18 residues. CDR3 DNA sequence: TGCGCCAGCAGCCAGGGACTAGCGGGGGGGCCTGGCACCGGGGAGCTGTTTTTT. It codes for CASSQGLAGGPGTGELFF.

The chain combines TRBV25-1 with TRBJ1-2, with TRBD1 identical over 7 bases. The germline V gene encodes CDR1 MGHDK and CDR2 SYGVNS. The CDR3 loop spans 13 amino acids. V shed 4 bases and J 5 bases; nucleotides not matched to a gene: 4. CDR3 DNA sequence: TGTGCCAGCAGTGCCACAGGGGAGTATGGCTACACCTTC. This encodes CASSATGEYGYTF.

This sequence joins TRBV2 and TRBJ1-1; 7 bases map to TRBD1. CDR3 length equals 14 residues. The germline gives CDR1 SNHLY, CDR2 FYNNEI. J was trimmed by 3 bases and V by 4 bases; bases with no gene match: 5. DNA for the CDR3: TGTGCCAGCAGTGCACAGGGGCGGGACACTGAAGCTTTCTTT. It translates to CASSAQGRDTEAFF.

This clone was seen only a few times. The CDR3 loop reads CATVRDTSGYTF. The CDR3 bases are TGTGCCACTGTTAGGGACACCTCTGGCTACACCTTC. The chain joins TRBV7-9 to TRBJ1-2; maybe TRBD1 (6 bases). Germline V gene lookup returns CDR1 SEHNR and CDR2 FQNEAQ (reference sequence). There are 12 residues in the CDR3. V dropped 10 bases and J dropped 7 bases, with 16 bases sitting between them.

The chain recombines TRBV9 with TRBJ2-7; 7 bases map to TRBD2. Germline V lookup: CDR1 SGDLS, CDR2 YYNGEE. Trimming removed 0 bases from V and 0 bases from J; junction bases left unmatched: 3. This CDR3 region has 15 residues. DNA of the CDR3: TGTGCCAGCAGCGTAGACGGGGGGATCTCCTACGAGCAGTACTTC. Translation gives CASSVDGGISYEQYF.

The rearrangement links TRBV28 to TRBJ1-5; TRBD1 matches 7 bases. J lost 4 bases, V lost 3 bases, and 6 bases had no gene match. The CDR3 is made up of 15 amino acids. CDR1 and CDR2 (germline): MDHEN, SYDVKM. CDR3 sequence reads: CASSFEGRGNQPQHF. The CDR3 DNA is TGTGCCAGCAGTTTTGAGGGCAGGGGGAATCAGCCCCAGCATTTT.

The chain has TRBV7-9 and TRBJ1-5, with TRBD1 matching over 7 bases. Germline CDR1 and CDR2: SEHNR and FQNEAQ (reference sequence). The CDR3 sequence is 15 residues long. Trimming took 5 bases from V and 4 from J; bases not matched to a gene: 8. The CDR3 reads CASSAAGQFNQPQHF. CDR3 DNA: TGTGCCAGCAGCGCCGCGGGACAGTTTAATCAGCCCCAGCATTTT.

The V gene is TRBV27, the J gene TRBJ1-4; TRBD1 might be the D (6 bases). Germline CDR1 and CDR2: MNHEY and SMNVEV (reference sequence). The CDR3 length is 13 residues. Trimming took 5 bases from V and 5 from J, leaving 9 bases between them. CDR3 loop: CASSGQLNEKLFF. DNA for the CDR3: TGTGCCAGCAGTGGACAGCTAAATGAAAAACTGTTTTTT.

This clone was seen a single time. The chain is built from TRBV6-5 and TRBJ2-7; 8 bases are shared with TRBD1. CDR1 and CDR2 from the germline V gene are MNHEY and SVGAGI. V lost 2 bases, J lost 6 bases, and 9 bases stayed unmatched. This CDR3 has 15 residues. In DNA form, the CDR3 reads TGTGCCAGCAGTTACCGGCCCAGGGGGCTGGGCGAGCAGTACTTC. Protein product: CASSYRPRGLGEQYF.

This CDR3 is CASSLVWLVSYEQYF. The DNA of the CDR3 is TGTGCCAGCAGCTTGGTTTGGCTGGTCTCCTACGAGCAGTACTTC. The chain carries TRBV5-8 and TRBJ2-7, with unresolved D. The CDR3 contains 15 residues. Germline lookup yields CDR1 SGHTS and CDR2 YDEGEE. V lost 0 bases and J lost 0, with 10 bases in between.

J is TRBJ1-1 and V is TRBV6-5; TRBD1 matches at 7 bases. Germline-derived CDR1 and CDR2 are MNHEY and SVGAGI. The J segment lost 3 bases and the V segment lost 6 bases, leaving 7 bases of the junction unmatched. This CDR3 is 14 amino acids long. CDR3 protein: CASSPDRMYTEAFF. The CDR3 DNA reads as TGTGCCAGCAGCCCGGACAGGATGTACACTGAAGCTTTCTTT.

The rearrangement uses TRBV28 and TRBJ1-5; 9 bases map to TRBD1. Germline V gene sequence: CDR1 MDHEN, CDR2 SYDVKM. The CDR3 loop spans 15 amino acids. The J segment lost 6 bases and the V segment lost 6 bases, leaving 9 bases of the junction unmatched. The CDR3 DNA reads TGTGCCAGCAGAACAGGACAGGGGCCCGGTCAGCCCCAGCATTTT. It is translated as CASRTGQGPGQPQHF.

V is TRBV29-1 and J is TRBJ2-3; D is perhaps TRBD2 (6 bases). V gave up 4 bases and J gave up 7 bases, with 15 bases separating them. CDR1 SQVTM and CDR2 ANQGSEA come from the germline V gene. The CDR3 is 13 amino acids. CDR3 bases: TGCAGCGTTGCGGGACTTAGGGTTAATACGCAGTATTTT. Translation: CSVAGLRVNTQYF.

This clone appeared a few times. V usage is TRBV6-4 and J usage is TRBJ2-2; 8 bases align to TRBD2. With V trimmed by 2 bases and J by 1 base, 0 bases remained unmatched. Germline V lookup: CDR1 MRHNA, CDR2 SNTAGT. CDR3 size: 15 residues. CDR3 DNA: TGTGCCAGCAGTGACAGCGGGGGGAACACCGGGGAGCTGTTTTTT. Translating gives CASSDSGGNTGELFF.

The chain is built from TRBV7-9 and TRBJ2-7; D is unclear. Trimming shortened V by 2 bases and J by 1 base, and 9 bases separated the two germline ends. From germline, CDR1 is SEHNR and CDR2 FQNEAQ (reference sequence). The CDR3 has 14 amino acids. The CDR3 nucleotides are TGTGCCAGCAGCTTATCAGCGCTATCCTACGAGCAGTACGTC. It yields the protein CASSLSALSYEQYV.

This sequence joins TRBV6-5 and TRBJ1-1, with 7 nucleotides matching TRBD1. This CDR3 spans 15 amino acids. Germline V gene data show CDR1 as MNHEY and CDR2 as SVGAGI. Trimming at V came to 9 bases and at J to 8 bases, leaving 18 bases not matched to a gene. For the CDR3, the DNA is TGTGCCAGTCACCAGGGGGACACGAGGCCAATAGAAGCTTTCTTT. Its translation: CASHQGDTRPIEAFF.

The chain carries TRBV11-3 and TRBJ2-1; 9 positions agree with TRBD2. CDR1 and CDR2 from the germline V gene are SGHNT and YENEEA. The CDR3 totals 14 residues. J gave up 10 bases and V 7 bases, and 11 bases lay outside the gene matches. The CDR3 DNA is TGTGCCAGCAAGCGGGGGGAGACCACAGGGGAGCAGTTCTTC. Translated: CASKRGETTGEQFF.

This clone was counted between two and nine times. The V and J genes are TRBV7-9 and TRBJ1-2; the D gene is possibly TRBD1 (5 bases). The CDR3 is 17 residues long. V lost 3 bases and J lost 2, with 19 bases in between. The germline V gene has CDR1 SEHNR and CDR2 FQNEAQ (reference sequence). CDR3 protein: CASSLGPTGGSNYGYTF. The CDR3 bases are TGTGCCAGCAGCTTGGGACCTACGGGGGGATCGAACTATGGCTACACCTTC.

In this sample, this clone turned up a few times. This chain joins TRBV18 and TRBJ1-4, with a possible D match to TRBD1 (6 bases). CDR1 is KGHSH, CDR2 LQKENI, per germline. This CDR3 is 15 amino acids long. Trimming took 3 bases from V and 6 from J, leaving 14 bases between them. CDR3 bases: TGTGCCAGCTCACCTACAGGGTATCCTTATGAAAAACTGTTTTTT. Encoded protein: CASSPTGYPYEKLFF. Combining the CDR3 with reference TRBV18 and TRBJ1-4 gives the whole variable domain NAGVMQNPRHLVRRRGQEARLRCSPMKGHSHVYWYRQLPEEGLKFMVYLQKENIIDESGMPKERFSAEFPKEGPSILRIQQVVRGDSAAYFCASSPTGYPYEKLFFGSGTQLSVL.

This CDR3 is CASRTSGTGELFF. For the CDR3, the DNA is TGTGCCAGCAGGACTAGCGGAACCGGGGAGCTGTTTTTT. The chain employs TRBV2 and TRBJ2-2, with 9 bases fitting TRBD2. With 6 bases clipped from V and 5 bases from J, the junction kept 1 base outside the gene matches. Germline CDR1 reads SNHLY; CDR2 reads FYNNEI. The CDR3 sequence is 13 residues long.